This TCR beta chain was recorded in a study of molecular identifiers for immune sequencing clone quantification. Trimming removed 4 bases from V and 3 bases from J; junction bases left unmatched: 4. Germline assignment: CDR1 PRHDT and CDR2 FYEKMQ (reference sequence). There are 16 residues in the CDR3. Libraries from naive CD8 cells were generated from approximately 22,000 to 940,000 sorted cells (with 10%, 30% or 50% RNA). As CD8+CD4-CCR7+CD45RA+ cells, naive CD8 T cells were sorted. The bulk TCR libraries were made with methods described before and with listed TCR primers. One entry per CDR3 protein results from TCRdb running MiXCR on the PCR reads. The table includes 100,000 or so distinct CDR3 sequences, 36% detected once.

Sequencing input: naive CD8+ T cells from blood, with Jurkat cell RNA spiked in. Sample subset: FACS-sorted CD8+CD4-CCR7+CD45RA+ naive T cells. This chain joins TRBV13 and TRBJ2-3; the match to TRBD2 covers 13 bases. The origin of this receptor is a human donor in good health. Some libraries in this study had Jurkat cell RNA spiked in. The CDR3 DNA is TGTGCCAGCAGCTCCCAACTAGCGGGAGGGACAGATACGCAGTATTTT. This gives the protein CASSSQLAGGTDTQYF.